This TCR beta chain was obtained from a study of early T cells in non-severe SARS-CoV-2 infection. This clonotype has a count of ten or more. Individual cDNA molecules received unique molecular identifiers. Via MiXCR, TCRdb re-called the 5' RACE reads, giving one row per CDR3 protein. The sample shows more than 35,000 distinct CDR3 sequences, about 5.8% of them seen only once. The CDR3 is made up of 16 amino acids. Germline V gene sequence: CDR1 SGHRS, CDR2 YFSETQ. V gave up 6 bases and J gave up 2 bases, with 19 bases separating them. This sequence originates from an adult who was a healthcare worker with PCR-confirmed SARS-CoV-2 infection or an uninfected control (not recorded which). The chain has TRBV5-1 and TRBJ2-3, with D unclear. The sample was whole blood. The CDR3 here is CASTGRVGRHTDTQYF. The CDR3 DNA sequence: TGCGCCAGCACCGGAAGGGTCGGGCGACACACAGATACGCAGTATTTT.